The TCR beta chain described here comes from a study of control samples from healthy donors and cancer patients. The protocol was immunoSEQ multiplex PCR, while the TCRdb copy is restricted to in-frame clones and leaves out a portion. The data contain more than 95,000 clones, about nine tenths of them singletons. The CDR3 runs to 11 residues. Trimming left V 2 bases short and J 4 bases short, with 6 bases between. CDR1 GTSNPN and CDR2 SVGIG come from the germline V gene (reference sequence). The genes are TRBV30 and TRBJ2-7; D uncertain. The source is a man aged 40-49 years in good health. Sequencing was performed on blood. The CDR3 DNA reads TGTGCCTGGAGTTCCTCTTACGAGCAGTACTTC. It yields the protein CAWSSSYEQYF.